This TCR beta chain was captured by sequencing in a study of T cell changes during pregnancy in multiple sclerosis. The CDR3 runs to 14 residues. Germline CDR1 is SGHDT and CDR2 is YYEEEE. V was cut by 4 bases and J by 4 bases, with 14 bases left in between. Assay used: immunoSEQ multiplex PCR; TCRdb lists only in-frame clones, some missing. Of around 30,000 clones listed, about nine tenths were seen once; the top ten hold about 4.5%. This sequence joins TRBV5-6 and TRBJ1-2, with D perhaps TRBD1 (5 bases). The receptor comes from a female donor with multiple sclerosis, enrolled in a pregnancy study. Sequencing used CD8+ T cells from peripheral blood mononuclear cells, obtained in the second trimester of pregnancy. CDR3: CASSTGTGGYGYTF. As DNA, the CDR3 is TGTGCCAGCAGCACGGGGACGGGGGGCTATGGCTACACCTTC.